One sample yielded the 32 T cell receptor beta chains listed below, sequenced in a study of T cells after yellow fever vaccination. One entry per CDR3 protein results from TCRdb running MiXCR on the 5' RACE reads. This sample has a few hundred thousand distinct CDR3 sequences, with about 4% found just once. Sample: PBMCs, taken 5 days after the yellow fever booster vaccination. All receptors derive from a man between 18 and 29 years old who received the YFV17D yellow fever vaccine.

This clonotype was seen at least ten times. The genes are TRBV12-3 or TRBV12-4 and TRBJ1-4; D is unresolved. The CDR3 runs 11 residues. Trimming removed 4 bases at V and 4 bases at J, with 1 base between. The CDR3 sequence: CASSYNEKLFF. For the CDR3, the DNA is TGTGCCAGCAGTTATAATGAAAAACTGTTTTTT.

This clonotype was recorded many times. The rearrangement joins TRBV27 to TRBJ1-5; D may be TRBD1 (5 bases). The germline V gene has CDR1 MNHEY and CDR2 SMNVEV (reference sequence). The CDR3 loop spans 18 amino acids. Trimming stripped 0 bases from V and 2 bases from J, with 17 bases between. The CDR3 sequence is CASSLSKRDGGGNQPQHF. Here the CDR3 DNA reads TGTGCCAGCAGTTTATCGAAGAGGGACGGAGGGGGCAATCAGCCCCAGCATTTT.

This clonotype was recorded many times. This chain connects TRBV28 to TRBJ2-1, with 10 bases matching TRBD2. CDR3 length equals 15 residues. V lost 5 bases and J lost 4; bases outside the gene matches: 5. Germline CDR1 is MDHEN and CDR2 is SYDVKM. The DNA for the CDR3 is TGTGCCAGCAGTATTAGCGGGGGGCTTTACAATGAGCAGTTCTTC. Translation gives CASSISGGLYNEQFF.

Many counts were recorded for this clonotype. The chain combines TRBV7-2 with TRBJ1-1; 7 bases are a match to TRBD1. Trimming took 4 bases from V and 3 from J; bases not matched to a gene: 11. This CDR3 is 16 amino acids long. Per the germline V gene, CDR1 is SGHTA and CDR2 is FQGNSA. CDR3 residues: CASSSGPTGRDTEAFF. For the CDR3, the DNA is TGTGCCAGCAGCTCTGGCCCGACAGGGCGCGACACTGAAGCTTTCTTT.

This clonotype was picked up a small number of times. The chain recombines TRBV20-1 with TRBJ2-3; 11 nucleotides line up with TRBD2. The CDR3 sequence is 13 residues long. Germline V gene sequence: CDR1 DFQATT, CDR2 SNEGSKA (reference sequence). The CDR3 sequence: CSRLAGSTDTQYF. CDR3 nucleotide sequence: TGCAGCAGACTAGCGGGGAGCACAGATACGCAGTATTTT.

The chain is built from TRBV7-9 and TRBJ2-2, with 8 bases lining up with TRBD1. The junction had 11 bases not matched to a gene; V was cut back by 4 bases and J by 1 base. The CDR3 contains 18 residues. CDR1 is SEHNR and CDR2 is FQNEAQ in the germline V gene (reference sequence). CDR3 amino acids: CASSWPGQGKGNTGELFF. The CDR3 DNA is TGTGCCAGCAGCTGGCCAGGACAGGGAAAAGGGAACACCGGGGAGCTGTTTTTT.

This clonotype was picked up many times. The chain is built from TRBV29-1 and TRBJ2-6; 7 nucleotides line up with TRBD2. CDR1 and CDR2 (germline): SQVTM, ANQGSEA. Trimming took 3 bases from V and 3 from J; bases not matched to a gene: 5. This CDR3 region has 15 residues. In DNA form, the CDR3 reads TGCAGCGTTGAGGGAGGGACCCTTGGGGCCAACGTCCTGACTTTC. Amino acid sequence: CSVEGGTLGANVLTF.

In this sample, this clonotype turned up many times. The CDR3 nucleotides are TGTGCCAGCAGTTACGGGCGTCCCGGGCTGAACACCGGGGAGCTGTTTTTT. Its protein product is CASSYGRPGLNTGELFF. V usage is TRBV6-2 or TRBV6-3 and J usage is TRBJ2-2, with D uncertain. The CDR3 loop spans 17 amino acids. From germline, CDR1 is MNHEY and CDR2 SVGEGT. Trimming took off 2 bases at V and 1 base at J, with 14 bases between the two ends.

This clonotype was detected only a few times. The chain is built from TRBV6-5 and TRBJ1-6, with D possibly TRBD1 on 5 matching bases. CDR3 size: 14 residues. Germline-derived CDR1 and CDR2 are MNHEY and SVGAGI. Trimming left V 2 bases short and J 7 bases short, with 9 bases between. CDR3 sequence reads: CASSYPGLNSPLHF. DNA for the CDR3: TGTGCCAGCAGTTACCCGGGACTCAATTCACCCCTCCACTTT.

There are many counts of this clonotype. The J gene is TRBJ1-4, the V gene TRBV27; D is perhaps TRBD1 (6 bases). Trimming removed 2 bases from V and 8 bases from J, with 12 bases in between. Germline V gene lookup returns CDR1 MNHEY and CDR2 SMNVEV (reference sequence). This CDR3 spans 14 amino acids. CDR3 DNA: TGTGCCAGCAGTTTAACAGGGCTTAAGGAAAAACTGTTTTTT. It is translated as CASSLTGLKEKLFF.

CDR3 amino acids: CATSDLEKGSRGGGISNQPQHF. The CDR3 DNA reads TGTGCCACCAGTGATTTGGAAAAGGGGAGCCGAGGGGGGGGGATTAGCAATCAGCCCCAGCATTTT. The chain combines TRBV24-1 with TRBJ1-5; maybe TRBD1 (6 bases). This CDR3 comprises 22 residues. The germline V gene has CDR1 KGHDR and CDR2 SFDVKD. Trimming took 0 bases from V and 0 from J, leaving 26 bases between them.

The CDR3 region is CASIRTGHTEAFF. In DNA, the CDR3 is TGTGCCAGCATTAGGACAGGGCACACTGAAGCTTTCTTT. The chain is built from TRBV28 and TRBJ1-1, with TRBD1 matching 8 bases. With V trimmed by 7 bases and J by 3 bases, 4 bases remained unmatched. CDR3 size: 13 residues. From germline, CDR1 is MDHEN and CDR2 SYDVKM.

This clonotype was observed a handful of times. The chain is built from TRBV5-1 and TRBJ2-7, with no clear D. Trimming pared 0 bases from V and 7 bases from J, leaving 17 bases between. The length of the CDR3 is 15 residues. Germline loops: CDR1 SGHRS, CDR2 YFSETQ. CDR3 nucleotides: TGCGCCAGCAGCTTGGCCCAGGCAGGCCCTTGGGAGCAGTACTTC. Its protein is CASSLAQAGPWEQYF.

The chain recombines TRBV19 with TRBJ1-1, with unresolved D. Between the trimmed V and J ends, which lost 0 bases and 5 bases, there was a span of 10 bases. The CDR3 contains 14 residues. Germline CDR1 is LNHDA and CDR2 is SQIVND (reference sequence). CDR3 nucleotide sequence: TGTGCCAGTAGTATAGATGGAGGAGGGACTGAAGCTTTCTTT. This gives the protein CASSIDGGGTEAFF. The full variable domain, completed using reference TRBV19 and TRBJ1-1, is DGGITQSPKYLFRKEGQNVTLSCEQNLNHDAMYWYRQDPGQGLRLIYYSQIVNDFQKGDIAEGYSVSREKKESFPLTVTSAQKNPTAFYLCASSIDGGGTEAFFGQGTRLTVV.

J is TRBJ1-6 and V is TRBV6-6; D is unresolved. The germline gives CDR1 MNHNY, CDR2 SVGAGI (reference sequence). This CDR3 comprises 14 residues. V was shortened by 4 bases and J by 9 bases, with 13 bases between the two germline ends. The CDR3 DNA reads TGTGCCAGCAGTTCCCGGAATGGCGGTTCACCCCTCCACTTT. Its translation is CASSSRNGGSPLHF.

This clonotype has ten or more counts. CDR3 sequence reads: CASSLAWTSGGARSYNEQFF. CDR3 DNA sequence: TGTGCCAGCAGCTTAGCTTGGACTAGCGGGGGGGCGAGGTCCTACAATGAGCAGTTCTTC. The rearrangement uses TRBV11-2 and TRBJ2-1; TRBD2 aligns across 15 bases. The CDR3 is 20 amino acids. CDR1 and CDR2 (germline): SGHAT, FQNNGV. Trimming at V came to 1 base and at J to 1 base, leaving 8 bases not matched to a gene.

This clonotype was observed at least ten times. V and J are TRBV2 and TRBJ1-5; D not resolved. The germline CDR1 and CDR2 sequences are SNHLY and FYNNEI. The CDR3 totals 12 residues. Between the trimmed V and J ends, which lost 8 bases and 5 bases, there was a span of 10 bases. CDR3 sequence (DNA): TGTGCCAGCGGTTATGACGATCAGCCCCAGCATTTT. Amino acids: CASGYDDQPQHF.

This chain links TRBV2 with TRBJ2-7; D call uncertain. In germline, CDR1 is SNHLY, CDR2 FYNNEI. The CDR3 is 13 residues long. With 3 bases removed from V and 10 bases from J, the gap between germline ends came to 16 bases. This CDR3 reads CASSEILGIQQYF. The CDR3 nucleotides are TGTGCCAGCAGTGAGATCTTGGGAATACAACAGTACTTC.

This chain uses TRBV4-3 with TRBJ2-3; D unclear. Germline V gives CDR1 LGHNA, CDR2 YSLEER. With 6 bases removed from V and 0 bases from J, the gap between germline ends came to 13 bases. The CDR3 runs to 15 residues. CDR3 amino acids: CASSLVTRSTDTQYF. The CDR3 DNA follows: TGCGCCAGCAGTCTGGTCACGCGGAGCACAGATACGCAGTATTTT.

This clonotype was observed at least ten times. This chain joins TRBV2 and TRBJ2-7; D is perhaps TRBD1 (5 bases). Germline V gives CDR1 SNHLY, CDR2 FYNNEI. V lost 6 bases and J lost 5, with 11 bases in between. The CDR3 extends over 12 amino acids. CDR3 in amino acids: CASSTDRDEQYF. The CDR3 DNA is TGTGCCAGCAGCACCGACAGAGACGAGCAGTACTTC.

This clonotype was counted at least ten times. The V call is TRBV4-1, the J call TRBJ2-7; D unresolved. Trimming pared 2 bases from V and 2 bases from J, leaving 10 bases between. The CDR3 consists of 14 residues. Germline CDR1 reads MGHRA; CDR2 reads YSYEKL. The CDR3, as DNA: TGCGCCAGCAGCCAATCAGACGGAACCTACGAGCAGTACGTC. Residues: CASSQSDGTYEQYV.

This clonotype was seen at least ten times. The chain employs TRBV20-1 and TRBJ2-7; a weak D match, TRBD1 (6 bases). Germline V gene lookup returns CDR1 DFQATT and CDR2 SNEGSKA (reference sequence). Trimming removed 6 bases from V and 4 bases from J, with 16 bases in between. CDR3 length: 13 residues. CDR3 in amino acids: CSAREGGSYEQYF. CDR3 coding DNA: TGCAGTGCCAGGGAAGGGGGTTCTTACGAGCAGTACTTC.

This chain joins TRBV29-1 and TRBJ2-7, with D hard to call. Germline loops: CDR1 SQVTM, CDR2 ANQGSEA. The CDR3 covers 12 residues. Deletions cut 3 bases from V and 3 bases from J, with 9 bases between. The CDR3 nucleotides read TGCAGCGTTGAGGCCAGAAACTACGAGCAGTACTTC. This sequence encodes CSVEARNYEQYF.

This clonotype has only a few counts. The chain joins TRBV28 to TRBJ2-3; D possibly corresponds to TRBD2 (6 bases). Trimming cost V 5 bases and J 3 bases, with 18 bases left between them. Germline V gives CDR1 MDHEN, CDR2 SYDVKM. The CDR3 is 16 residues long. CDR3 sequence (DNA): TGTGCCAGCAGTACTCGGGACTCCCAGGCGACAGATACGCAGTATTTT. Amino acids: CASSTRDSQATDTQYF.

This clonotype has just a few counts. This chain links TRBV6-6 with TRBJ2-5; the D is unclear. Germline V gives CDR1 MNHNY, CDR2 SVGAGI (reference sequence). V was clipped by 6 bases and J by 3 bases, with 14 bases between them. The CDR3 runs to 14 residues. The CDR3 spells CASSSDGGKETQYF. The CDR3 DNA reads TGTGCCAGCAGCTCGGACGGCGGAAAAGAGACCCAGTACTTC.

J is TRBJ2-3 and V is TRBV6-5, with D perhaps matching TRBD1 (7 bases). Germline V gene sequence: CDR1 MNHEY, CDR2 SVGAGI. Trimming stripped 5 bases from V and 5 bases from J, with 14 bases between. CDR3 length: 14 amino acids. Here the CDR3 reads CASSPGGPIDTQYF. The CDR3, as DNA: TGTGCCAGCAGTCCAGGGGGGCCGATAGATACGCAGTATTTT.

This clonotype was observed at least ten times. The chain combines TRBV6-5 with TRBJ2-3; D is undetermined. This CDR3 contains 13 residues. Germline V gives CDR1 MNHEY, CDR2 SVGAGI. The germline V and J ends were trimmed by 4 bases and 4 bases, with 9 bases remaining between them. CDR3 in amino acids: CASSFFSSDTQYF. CDR3 in DNA: TGTGCCAGCAGTTTTTTTTCGTCAGATACGCAGTATTTT.

The chain joins TRBV10-3 to TRBJ2-2; 7 nucleotides agree with TRBD1. The CDR3 runs 14 residues. Trimming removed 6 bases from V and 7 bases from J; junction bases left unmatched: 8. The germline CDR1 and CDR2 sequences are ENHRY and SYGVKD. In DNA form, the CDR3 reads TGTGCCATCAGGGGGACAGCAAAGAACGGGGAGCTGTTTTTT. Translating gives CAIRGTAKNGELFF.

This clonotype was observed at least ten times. The CDR3 loop reads CASSRPPGPQHF. CDR3 DNA sequence: TGTGCCAGCAGCCGCCCGCCGGGGCCCCAGCATTTT. The gene calls are TRBV7-8 and TRBJ1-5; D not resolved. This CDR3 is 12 amino acids long. Germline V CDR1 and CDR2: SGHVS, FQNEAQ. Trimming stripped 5 bases from V and 9 bases from J, with 11 bases between.

In its sample, this clonotype was seen many times. The chain carries TRBV28 and TRBJ2-7, with D perhaps matching TRBD2 (7 bases). The CDR3 loop spans 15 amino acids. The ends were cut back, 2 bases at V and 2 bases at J, with 13 bases in the middle. Germline V gene sequence: CDR1 MDHEN, CDR2 SYDVKM. CDR3 nucleotide sequence: TGTGCCAGCAGTTTAGGGGGGGGCACGACCTACGAGCAGTACGTC. This encodes CASSLGGGTTYEQYV.

This clonotype has ten or more counts. The genes are TRBV20-1 and TRBJ1-6; D is uncertain. Looked up from germline, CDR1 is DFQATT and CDR2 is SNEGSKA (reference sequence). V lost 0 bases and J 5 bases, leaving 8 bases between the germline ends. The length of the CDR3 is 14 residues. CDR3 DNA: TGCAGTGCTAGAGACGCCACCAATAATTCACCCCTCCACTTT. It is translated as CSARDATNNSPLHF.

The J gene is TRBJ2-5, the V gene TRBV30; unclear D gene. The CDR3 has 14 residues. Per germline, CDR1 GTSNPN and CDR2 SVGIG (reference sequence). Deletions cut 0 bases from V and 1 base from J, with 9 bases between. The CDR3 here is CAWSVIGRQETQYF. DNA for the CDR3: TGTGCCTGGAGTGTCATAGGGCGCCAAGAGACCCAGTACTTC.